One and the same sample provided the 26 T cell receptor beta chains below, sequenced in a study of OX40 agonist ivuxolimab in advanced cancers. The data were produced by immunoSEQ multiplex PCR, yet TCRdb's version contains in-frame clones alone and is incomplete. The sample lists tens of thousands of clones; 80% to 90% were seen once. The sequenced sample was CD4+ or CD8+ T cells sorted from blood, obtained in a trial of the OX40 agonist ivuxolimab. All receptors come from an adult with an advanced solid tumor such as melanoma, head and neck, liver or kidney cancer.

This clone has just one count. The chain is built from TRBV27 and TRBJ2-1, with 9 bases fitting TRBD2. The CDR3 extends over 14 amino acids. Germline V gene lookup returns CDR1 MNHEY and CDR2 SMNVEV (reference sequence). Unmatched junction bases numbered 8, after V lost 9 bases and J lost 5 bases. The CDR3, as DNA: TGTGCCAGTTGGAGGTCTAGCGGGAACAATGAGCAGTTCTTC. Amino acids: CASWRSSGNNEQFF.

In its sample, this clone was seen once. The chain has TRBV28 and TRBJ1-3; the D is unclear. The CDR3 covers 17 residues. Germline CDR1 and CDR2: MDHEN and SYDVKM. Trimming took 0 bases from V and 0 from J, leaving 12 bases between them. The CDR3 is CASSLWPPSYSGNTIYF. In DNA, the CDR3 is TGTGCCAGCAGTTTATGGCCCCCCAGTTACTCTGGAAACACCATATATTTT.

This rearrangement joins TRBV5-6 to TRBJ1-2; no clear D gene. The CDR3 is 13 residues long. Germline CDR1 SGHDT, CDR2 YYEEEE. Trimming shortened V by 2 bases and J by 4 bases, and 9 bases separated the two germline ends. Here the CDR3 reads CASSLKGGYGYTF. In DNA form, the CDR3 reads TGTGCCAGCAGCTTAAAGGGTGGCTATGGCTACACCTTC.

The genes are TRBV28 and TRBJ2-7, with no clear D. Germline CDR1 is MDHEN and CDR2 is SYDVKM. The V end lost 4 bases, the J end lost 5 bases, and 18 bases lay between the germline ends. The CDR3 has 15 residues. CDR3 in amino acids: CASSSAPGRTHEQYF. DNA of the CDR3: TGTGCCAGCAGTTCGGCCCCAGGACGTACTCACGAGCAGTACTTC.

The chain has TRBV4-1 and TRBJ1-1, with a possible D match to TRBD1 (5 bases). Between the trimmed V and J ends, which lost 4 bases and 3 bases, there was a span of 12 bases. This CDR3 has 14 amino acids. Germline V gene sequence: CDR1 MGHRA, CDR2 YSYEKL. CDR3 sequence: CASSLRVLDTEAFF. DNA of the CDR3: TGCGCCAGCAGCCTCAGGGTCCTGGACACTGAAGCTTTCTTT.

The chain couples TRBV21-1 to TRBJ2-2; the table calls TRBD2, which could not be checked here. TRBV21-1 is classified as a pseudogene. The CDR3 spans 15 residues. The CDR3 DNA follows: TGTGCCAGCAGCACTGTGAGAAGAAACACCGGGGAGCTGTTTTTT. As protein: CASSTVRRNTGELFF.

This chain links TRBV5-5 with TRBJ2-3; tentatively, D is TRBD2 (5 bases). The V gene lost 2 bases and the J gene lost 1 base, with 5 bases spanning the gap. Germline-derived CDR1 and CDR2 are SGHKS and YYEKEE (reference sequence). This CDR3 has 13 amino acids. The CDR3 region has the DNA TGTGCCAGCAGCTTAGCGGGCACAGATACGCAGTATTTT. Translating it yields CASSLAGTDTQYF.

The chain employs TRBV6-1 and TRBJ1-2; D gene ambiguous. The length of the CDR3 is 15 residues. Germline V gives CDR1 MNHNS, CDR2 SASEGT. Trimming took 8 bases from V and 1 from J, leaving 17 bases between them. The CDR3 nucleotides are TGTGCCAGCGCAATGGGAGGGTTACTTAACTATGGCTACACCTTC. Translated: CASAMGGLLNYGYTF.

This clone was seen only a few times. V and J are TRBV18 and TRBJ2-4; 7 nucleotides align to TRBD1. The CDR3 is made up of 14 amino acids. J was trimmed by 8 bases and V by 6 bases; bases with no gene match: 10. The germline V gene has CDR1 KGHSH and CDR2 LQKENI. Here the CDR3 reads CASSRQGGYDIQYF. The CDR3 DNA reads TGTGCCAGCTCCAGACAGGGCGGCTACGACATTCAGTACTTC.

The chain combines TRBV4-1 with TRBJ2-7; TRBD2 matches at 11 bases. CDR3 size: 13 residues. V was pared by 1 base and J by 7 bases, with 0 bases of the junction left unmatched. CDR1 MGHRA and CDR2 YSYEKL come from the germline V gene. The CDR3 DNA is TGCGCCAGCAGCCAAGGACTAGCGGGGGAGCAGTACTTC. Amino acid sequence: CASSQGLAGEQYF.

In this sample, this clone turned up a few times. The chain carries TRBV6-1 and TRBJ1-5; possible D gene TRBD1, 5 bases. The V end was cut by 5 bases, the J end by 6 bases, with 11 bases between. Germline V lookup: CDR1 MNHNS, CDR2 SASEGT. The CDR3 consists of 13 residues. The CDR3 protein is CASSSWGVQPQHF. The CDR3 DNA follows: TGTGCCAGCAGTTCATGGGGGGTTCAGCCCCAGCATTTT.

The V and J genes are TRBV10-3 and TRBJ1-5; D is unclear. Germline values: CDR1 ENHRY, CDR2 SYGVKD. Trimming pared 3 bases from V and 6 bases from J, leaving 6 bases between. The CDR3 runs 12 residues. The CDR3, as DNA: TGTGCCATCAGTGATGGGCGTCAGCCCCAGCATTTT. This sequence encodes CAISDGRQPQHF.

This chain joins TRBV2 and TRBJ1-6, with D uncertain. Trimming took 4 bases from V and 9 from J, leaving 10 bases between them. This CDR3 region has 13 residues. Germline CDR1 reads SNHLY; CDR2 reads FYNNEI. The chain's CDR3 is CASSAEHLSPLHF. For the CDR3, the DNA is TGTGCCAGCAGTGCTGAACACCTTTCACCCCTCCACTTT. Looking up the rest from reference TRBV2 and TRBJ1-6 gives the full variable domain: EPEVTQTPSHQVTQMGQEVILRCVPISNHLYFYWYRQILGQKVEFLVSFYNNEISEKSEIFDDQFSVERPDGSNFTLKIRSTKLEDSAMYFCASSAEHLSPLHFGNGTRLTVT.

This chain links TRBV11-2 with TRBJ2-3, with 12 positions matching TRBD2. Per the germline V gene, CDR1 is SGHAT and CDR2 is FQNNGV. The CDR3 runs 16 residues. V lost 5 bases to trimming and J lost 4 bases; unmatched junction nucleotides: 7. The CDR3 coding sequence is TGTGCCAGCAGCCTCCTAGCGGGAGGGAGGGCAGATACGCAGTATTTT. This translates into CASSLLAGGRADTQYF.

J is TRBJ1-2 and V is TRBV2; D call uncertain. The CDR3 runs 12 residues. V lost 5 bases to trimming and J lost 8 bases, with 12 bases between them. Looked up from germline, CDR1 is SNHLY and CDR2 is FYNNEI. The CDR3 DNA reads TGTGCCAGCAGTCCTCCTGAGGCGGGCTACACCTTC. Residues: CASSPPEAGYTF.

The rearrangement links TRBV19 to TRBJ2-7; the D is unclear. Germline CDR1 is LNHDA and CDR2 is SQIVND (reference sequence). The length of the CDR3 is 13 residues. Trimming stripped 3 bases from V and 7 bases from J, with 13 bases between. This CDR3 is CASSIRIMREQYF. As DNA, the CDR3 is TGTGCCAGTAGTATCCGGATCATGAGGGAGCAGTACTTC. The entire variable domain, with the rest obtained from reference TRBV19 and TRBJ2-7, is as follows: DGGITQSPKYLFRKEGQNVTLSCEQNLNHDAMYWYRQDPGQGLRLIYYSQIVNDFQKGDIAEGYSVSREKKESFPLTVTSAQKNPTAFYLCASSIRIMREQYFGPGTRLTVT.

This sequence joins TRBV29-1 and TRBJ2-5; unclear D gene. The V end lost 6 bases, the J end lost 1 base, and 9 bases lay between the germline ends. CDR3 length equals 12 residues. Germline-derived CDR1 and CDR2 are SQVTM and ANQGSEA. The DNA for the CDR3 is TGCAGCGTGGCGGCGGTCCAAGAGACCCAGTACTTC. As protein: CSVAAVQETQYF.

The CDR3 loop reads CASSSQTSGRNTGELFF. The CDR3 DNA is TGTGCCAGCAGCTCCCAGACTAGCGGGAGGAACACCGGGGAGCTGTTTTTT. V is TRBV5-4 and J is TRBJ2-2; 12 bases are a match to TRBD2. The V segment lost 3 bases and the J segment 1 base; nucleotides outside the gene matches: 4. Germline V gene sequence: CDR1 SGHNT, CDR2 YYREEE (reference sequence). The CDR3 runs to 17 residues.

The J gene is TRBJ1-3, the V gene TRBV28, with 8 bases identical to TRBD1. The CDR3 is made up of 16 amino acids. After removal of 5 bases from V and 0 bases from J, the junction contained 6 bases not matched to a gene. Germline CDR1 and CDR2: MDHEN and SYDVKM. The CDR3 loop reads CASSPLGTGSGNTIYF. As DNA, the CDR3 is TGTGCCAGCAGTCCCTTGGGGACAGGCTCTGGAAACACCATATATTTT.

V and J are TRBV9 and TRBJ1-6, with 9 bases fitting TRBD1. The CDR3 is 14 residues long. The V gene's germline CDR1 is SGDLS and CDR2 YYNGEE. With V trimmed by 0 bases and J by 9 bases, 1 base remained unmatched. In DNA form, the CDR3 reads TGTGCCAGCAGCGTAGACAGGGGGCTTTCACCCCTCCACTTT. Amino acids: CASSVDRGLSPLHF.

In this sample, this clone turned up once. The V call is TRBV29-1, the J call TRBJ1-2, with 7 bases aligning to TRBD1. J lost 4 bases, V lost 4 bases, and 9 bases had no gene match. The CDR3 is 14 residues long. CDR1 SQVTM and CDR2 ANQGSEA come from the germline V gene. The CDR3 spells CSVVRGDSTYGYTF. The CDR3 region has the DNA TGCAGCGTTGTTCGGGGGGACAGTACCTATGGCTACACCTTC.

The gene calls are TRBV1 and TRBJ1-6. TRBV1 represents a pseudogene. This CDR3 has 16 amino acids. The DNA for the CDR3 is TGCACCAGCAGCCAAGAGAAGAGCTCCTATAATTCACCCCTCCACTTT. Translated: CTSSQEKSSYNSPLHF.

V gene TRBV18 combines with J gene TRBJ2-7, with D perhaps TRBD2 (5 bases). V was cut by 3 bases and J by 7 bases, with 16 bases left in between. The germline CDR1 and CDR2 sequences are KGHSH and LQKENI. CDR3 size: 14 residues. CDR3 region: CASSPSTPTGEQYF. In DNA, the CDR3 is TGTGCCAGCTCACCCTCTACCCCTACGGGAGAGCAGTACTTC.

V is TRBV5-1 and J is TRBJ2-2; D may be TRBD1 or TRBD2 (5 bases each). The CDR3 extends over 15 amino acids. V lost 0 bases and J lost 7, with 13 bases in between. Germline V gene sequence: CDR1 SGHRS, CDR2 YFSETQ. The CDR3 bases are TGCGCCAGCAGCTTGGAGGGACCTACCCTCGGGGAGCTGTTTTTT. Translated: CASSLEGPTLGELFF.

This chain uses TRBV5-1 with TRBJ1-1; D uncertain. CDR3 size: 14 residues. The germline CDR1 and CDR2 sequences are SGHRS and YFSETQ. V was cut by 0 bases and J by 3 bases, with 9 bases left in between. The CDR3 DNA sequence: TGCGCCAGCAGCTTGGGGGGTCCCTACACTGAAGCTTTCTTT. Translated: CASSLGGPYTEAFF. The whole variable domain, filled in from reference TRBV5-1 and TRBJ1-1, reads KAGVTQTPRYLIKTRGQQVTLSCSPISGHRSVSWYQQTPGQGLQFLFEYFSETQRNKGNFPGRFSGRQFSNSRSEMNVSTLELGDSALYLCASSLGGPYTEAFFGQGTRLTVV.

Here the CDR3 reads CASSLQTGRANVLTF. The CDR3 DNA reads TGTGCCAGCAGCTTGCAAACAGGGCGGGCCAACGTCCTGACTTTC. The chain combines TRBV5-4 with TRBJ2-6; D may be TRBD1 (6 bases). The V end was cut by 1 base, the J end by 5 bases, with 10 bases between. The CDR3 covers 15 residues. Germline V gives CDR1 SGHNT, CDR2 YYREEE (reference sequence).